This TCR beta chain comes out of a study of OX40 agonist ivuxolimab in advanced cancers. Whole-study context: An agonistic anti-OX40 (CD134) antibody, ivuxolimab, was used to treat the patients.

TCRdb keeps only in-frame clones here, not all; method: immunoSEQ multiplex PCR. In the table there are roughly 80,000 clones, roughly 90% of which are singletons. CDR1 and CDR2 (germline): SGHTA, FQGNSA. This CDR3 is built from 14 residues. J was trimmed by 6 bases and V by 4 bases; bases with no gene match: 8. This clonotype originated in an adult with an advanced solid tumor such as melanoma, head and neck, liver or kidney cancer. The chain joins TRBV7-2 to TRBJ1-1; 7 bases agree with TRBD1. The sequencing used CD4+ or CD8+ T cells sorted from blood, collected in a trial of the OX40 agonist ivuxolimab. The DNA of the CDR3 is TGTGCCAGCAGCTCAGGGAGACAGGGCCCTGAAGCTTTCTTT. Translation gives CASSSGRQGPEAFF.